The 18 T cell receptor beta chains presented below share a single source sample, sequenced in a study of blood T cell repertoires in COVID-19. Using immunoSEQ multiplex PCR, the repertoire was profiled, and TCRdb retains in-frame clones only, with some absent. The sample includes 410,000 or so clones, 75% to 90% seen only once; the top ten take more than 1.4%. The sequenced material came from peripheral blood. These receptors were collected from a woman in her 30s with active or convalescent COVID-19.

The table lists this clone with a count of one. The genes are TRBV2 and TRBJ1-1, with unresolved D. Germline V gene sequence: CDR1 SNHLY, CDR2 FYNNEI. The V end lost 0 bases, the J end lost 11 bases, and 7 bases lay between the germline ends. The CDR3 has 11 amino acids. The CDR3 sequence: CASSEARSAFF. CDR3 DNA sequence: TGTGCCAGCAGTGAAGCGCGTAGTGCTTTCTTT.

A single count supports this clone. Here the CDR3 DNA reads TGCGCCAGCAGCTTGGTGGCTAGCGGTAACTACAATGAGCAGTTCTTC. Its protein is CASSLVASGNYNEQFF. The chain is built from TRBV5-1 and TRBJ2-1; 7 bases are a match to TRBD2. The germline V gene encodes CDR1 SGHRS and CDR2 YFSETQ. Losses at the gene ends were 0 bases for V and 3 bases for J; bases not matched to a gene: 6. This CDR3 has 16 residues.

The J gene is TRBJ1-1, the V gene TRBV6-5; D gene ambiguous. From germline, CDR1 is MNHEY and CDR2 SVGAGI. The CDR3 contains 14 residues. The V and J ends lost 6 bases and 4 bases respectively, with 15 bases between them. This CDR3 is CASSPSGVPTEAFF. The CDR3 DNA is TGTGCCAGCAGCCCCTCCGGGGTCCCCACTGAAGCTTTCTTT.

There are a few counts of this clone. J is TRBJ2-3 and V is TRBV2; 9 nucleotides align to TRBD1. V trimming: 5 bases; J trimming: 1 base; junction bases outside the gene matches: 4. Germline V CDR1 and CDR2: SNHLY, FYNNEI. This CDR3 spans 15 amino acids. The CDR3 bases are TGTGCCAGCAGTAAACAGGGGGCTGGCACAGATACGCAGTATTTT. Amino acids: CASSKQGAGTDTQYF.

This rearrangement joins TRBV6-6 to TRBJ2-6, with a possible D match to TRBD2 (6 bases). The CDR3 is made up of 16 amino acids. Germline CDR1 and CDR2: MNHNY and SVGAGI (reference sequence). The germline V and J ends were trimmed by 8 bases and 0 bases, with 14 bases remaining between them. For the CDR3, the DNA is TGTGCCAGCTCCTCACTGGGGGGCTCTGGGGCCAACGTCCTGACTTTC. It yields the protein CASSSLGGSGANVLTF.

This chain's CDR3 is CASSWDRDYGYTF. CDR3 bases: TGTGCCAGCAGTTGGGACAGGGATTATGGCTACACCTTC. V is TRBV7-2 and J is TRBJ1-2; 9 bases match TRBD1. V gave up 6 bases and J gave up 5 bases; unmatched junction bases: 4. The CDR3 runs 13 residues. Per germline, CDR1 SGHTA and CDR2 FQGNSA.

This sequence joins TRBV18 and TRBJ2-1; a possible D gene is TRBD2 (5 bases). The length of the CDR3 is 15 residues. Germline values: CDR1 KGHSH, CDR2 LQKENI. The germline V and J ends were trimmed by 3 bases and 5 bases, with 14 bases remaining between them. This CDR3 is CASSPGTGMNNEQFF. Written as DNA, the CDR3 is TGTGCCAGCTCACCGGGTACCGGGATGAACAATGAGCAGTTCTTC. Based on the CDR3 plus reference TRBV18 and TRBJ2-1, the full variable domain is NAGVMQNPRHLVRRRGQEARLRCSPMKGHSHVYWYRQLPEEGLKFMVYLQKENIIDESGMPKERFSAEFPKEGPSILRIQQVVRGDSAAYFCASSPGTGMNNEQFFGPGTRLTVL.

This chain connects TRBV7-6 to TRBJ1-1, with D possibly TRBD1 on 5 matching bases. The V end was cut by 0 bases, the J end by 5 bases, with 7 bases between. From germline, CDR1 is SGHVS and CDR2 FNYEAQ. The CDR3 loop spans 13 amino acids. Here the CDR3 DNA reads TGTGCCAGCAGCTTAGCCCAGGGAACTGAAGCTTTCTTT. This encodes CASSLAQGTEAFF.

This rearrangement joins TRBV7-6 to TRBJ2-5; maybe TRBD2 (5 bases). V lost 3 bases, J lost 4 bases, and 12 bases lay in between. CDR3 length: 14 amino acids. Germline V gives CDR1 SGHVS, CDR2 FNYEAQ. The CDR3 nucleotides read TGTGCCAGCAGCTTCCAGCGGAGTGGAGAGACCCAGTACTTC. Protein product: CASSFQRSGETQYF.

This chain connects TRBV7-2 to TRBJ1-1; D is uncertain. CDR3 length equals 14 residues. Germline CDR1 reads SGHTA; CDR2 reads FQGNSA. V shed 0 bases and J shed 3 bases, with 8 bases lying between them. The CDR3 DNA reads TGTGCCAGCAGCTTAGCTGACGGGTACACTGAAGCTTTCTTT. This codes for CASSLADGYTEAFF. Full variable domain (rest looked up from reference TRBV7-2 and TRBJ1-1): GAGVSQSPSNKVTEKGKDVELRCDPISGHTALYWYRQSLGQGLEFLIYFQGNSAPDKSGLPSDRFSAERTGGSVSTLTIQRTQQEDSAVYLCASSLADGYTEAFFGQGTRLTVV.

There are a few counts of this clone. J is TRBJ1-2 and V is TRBV18, with TRBD1 identical over 7 bases. Trimming took 3 bases from V and 0 from J; bases not matched to a gene: 13. CDR1 KGHSH and CDR2 LQKENI come from the germline V gene. The CDR3 sequence is 18 residues long. This CDR3 reads CASSPSPDRSQPNYGYTF. In nucleotides, the CDR3 is TGTGCCAGCTCACCGTCCCCGGACAGGAGTCAACCTAACTATGGCTACACCTTC.

CDR3 sequence reads: CASRRGTSYGYTF. The DNA of the CDR3 is TGTGCCAGCAGACGCGGGACCAGCTATGGCTACACCTTC. J is TRBJ1-2 and V is TRBV6-5; a weak D match, TRBD1 (5 bases). The CDR3 consists of 13 residues. In germline, CDR1 is MNHEY, CDR2 SVGAGI. The ends were cut back, 6 bases at V and 4 bases at J, with 12 bases in the middle.

Concerning this clone: This may be a read error, as it is one base from a much larger clone. The sample holds other DNA sequences that translate to the same CDR3. The rearrangement links TRBV11-2 to TRBJ2-3; 7 bases agree with TRBD2. V was pared by 0 bases and J by 1 base, with 4 bases of the junction left unmatched. Germline values: CDR1 SGHAT, CDR2 FQNNGV. CDR3 size: 16 residues. The CDR3 spells CASSLDGGSRTDTQYF. Written as DNA, the CDR3 is TGTGCCAGCAGCTTAGATGGCGGGAGTCGCACAGATACGCAGTATTTT.

The chain uses TRBV5-1 and TRBJ2-2, with 11 bases fitting TRBD2. This CDR3 region has 16 residues. Germline V gives CDR1 SGHRS, CDR2 YFSETQ. J gave up 4 bases and V 2 bases, and 4 bases lay outside the gene matches. CDR3 DNA sequence: TGCGCCAGCAGCTTTAGCGGGAGGGTTTTCACCGGGGAGCTGTTTTTT. This encodes CASSFSGRVFTGELFF.

The rearrangement links TRBV18 to TRBJ2-3; 9 bases fit TRBD1. V lost 2 bases to trimming and J lost 1 base; unmatched junction nucleotides: 1. This CDR3 is 15 amino acids long. Germline-derived CDR1 and CDR2 are KGHSH and LQKENI. CDR3 residues: CASSPRTGGTDTQYF. The CDR3 DNA follows: TGTGCCAGCTCACCAAGGACAGGGGGCACAGATACGCAGTATTTT.

The chain employs TRBV30 and TRBJ1-1, with unresolved D. The CDR3 is made up of 13 amino acids. Germline CDR1 is GTSNPN and CDR2 is SVGIG (reference sequence). V was trimmed by 2 bases and J by 1 base, leaving 8 bases between them. This CDR3 is CAWSPQWNTEAFF. CDR3 in DNA: TGTGCCTGGAGTCCCCAGTGGAACACTGAAGCTTTCTTT.

This sequence joins TRBV4-1 and TRBJ1-3, with D unresolved. The V end was cut by 1 base, the J end by 2 bases, with 6 bases between. The germline gives CDR1 MGHRA, CDR2 YSYEKL. CDR3 size: 14 residues. CDR3 nucleotides: TGCGCCAGCAGCCAAGGGTCGGCTGGAAACACCATATATTTT. It is translated as CASSQGSAGNTIYF.

This clone was counted once. The chain joins TRBV5-4 to TRBJ1-2, with a possible D match to TRBD1 (5 bases). The CDR3 runs to 15 residues. Looked up from germline, CDR1 is SGHNT and CDR2 is YYREEE (reference sequence). V lost 0 bases and J lost 3, with 12 bases in between. The CDR3 nucleotides are TGTGCCAGCAGCTTGGATCAAGGGGCAGACTATGGCTACACCTTC. Protein sequence: CASSLDQGADYGYTF.